This T cell receptor beta chain was profiled in a study of technical replicates of blood from several donors. The repertoire was sequenced with immunoSEQ multiplex PCR; TCRdb's copy has only in-frame clones and lacks some. In the table there are more than 90,000 clones, around 95% of which are singletons. V was clipped by 4 bases and J by 8 bases, with 17 bases between them. This CDR3 has 14 amino acids. Germline assignment: CDR1 MGHRA and CDR2 YSYEKL. Sequencing was performed on T cells isolated from PBMCs. The receptor was derived from a human donor in good health. V and J are TRBV4-1 and TRBJ1-1, with D possibly being TRBD1 (5 bases). The CDR3 DNA follows: TGCGCCAGCAGCCTGAGAAGCGGGGCCAGGGAAGCTTTCTTT. Translating gives CASSLRSGAREAFF.